Shown below are 13 T cell receptor beta chains from a single sample sequenced in a study of neurological immune-mediated disorders. MiXCR, applied by TCRdb to the 5' RACE reads, yields one record per CDR3 protein. The table has around 20,000 distinct CDR3 sequences, roughly 15% seen once. The sequenced sample was CD4+ T cells from blood. Every receptor here comes from a woman aged 55 to 70 with HTLV-1-associated myelopathy (HAM/TSP).

V is TRBV19 and J is TRBJ2-1, with 9 bases matching TRBD1. Germline V CDR1 and CDR2: LNHDA, SQIVND (reference sequence). V shed 3 bases, J shed 5 bases, and the junction held 8 bases outside the gene matches. The CDR3 consists of 16 residues. Written as DNA, the CDR3 is TGTGCCAGTAGTATTACAGGGACAGGGCGGAACAATGAGCAGTTCTTC. The encoded protein is CASSITGTGRNNEQFF.

This clonotype counts as medium-sized. The chain has TRBV4-1 and TRBJ2-1; 8 positions agree with TRBD2. With 0 bases clipped from V and 5 bases from J, the junction kept 6 bases outside the gene matches. The CDR3 is 16 residues long. CDR1 and CDR2 (germline): MGHRA, YSYEKL. CDR3 region: CASSQEGLAGNNEQFF. As DNA, the CDR3 is TGCGCCAGCAGCCAAGAAGGACTAGCTGGGAACAATGAGCAGTTCTTC.

This clonotype is termed medium-sized (0.01 to 0.1%). The chain has TRBV12-3 or TRBV12-4 and TRBJ1-4, with a possible D match to TRBD1 (5 bases). The V gene lost 5 bases and the J gene lost 8 bases, with 15 bases spanning the gap. The CDR3 totals 14 residues. CDR3 sequence reads: CASSDSESREKLFF. Written as DNA, the CDR3 is TGTGCCAGCAGTGACAGTGAATCAAGGGAAAAACTGTTTTTT.

By share, this clonotype counts as medium-sized. The V and J genes are TRBV15 and TRBJ2-7, with D uncertain. V was shortened by 8 bases and J by 2 bases, with 7 bases between the two germline ends. Germline values: CDR1 LNHNV, CDR2 YYDKDF (reference sequence). The CDR3 contains 11 residues. The CDR3 loop reads CATGGTYEQYF. In DNA, the CDR3 is TGTGCCACCGGCGGTACCTACGAGCAGTACTTC.

With respect to this clonotype: An end of the junction does not agree with germline; a read error may underlie this. CDR3 amino acids: CASSLGGKNTGELFF. The CDR3 bases are TGTGCCAGCAGTTTAGGTGGTAAAAACACCGGTGAGCTGTTTTTT. This sequence joins TRBV28 and TRBJ2-2, with unresolved D. Germline V gene lookup returns CDR1 MDHEN and CDR2 SYDVKM. The CDR3 covers 15 residues.

This clonotype was observed at least ten times. The chain employs TRBV15 and TRBJ1-5; 7 bases line up with TRBD1. Germline CDR1 and CDR2: LNHNV and YYDKDF (reference sequence). V trimming: 1 base; J trimming: 1 base; junction bases outside the gene matches: 1. The CDR3 sequence is 15 residues long. The CDR3 here is CATSRGQGSNQPQHF. The DNA for the CDR3 is TGTGCCACCAGCAGAGGACAGGGAAGCAATCAGCCCCAGCATTTT.

This clonotype was seen ten or more times. The V gene is TRBV7-9, the J gene TRBJ1-6, with unresolved D. Trimming shortened V by 5 bases and J by 7 bases, and 12 bases separated the two germline ends. The CDR3 consists of 14 residues. Germline CDR1 and CDR2: SEHNR and FQNEAQ (reference sequence). CDR3 DNA sequence: TGTGCCAGCAGCCACCCCGGCGGGAATTCACCCCTCCACTTT. This gives the protein CASSHPGGNSPLHF. Filled out from reference TRBV7-9 and TRBJ1-6, the complete variable domain reads DTGVSQNPRHKITKRGQNVTFRCDPISEHNRLYWYRQTLGQGPEFLTYFQNEAQLEKSRLLSDRFSAERPKGSFSTLEIQRTEQGDSAMYLCASSHPGGNSPLHFGNGTRLTVT.

The sample holds many counts of this clonotype. This chain uses TRBV19 with TRBJ2-1; 10 bases are shared with TRBD2. CDR1 and CDR2 from the germline V gene are LNHDA and SQIVND (reference sequence). This CDR3 is built from 17 residues. The J segment lost 0 bases and the V segment lost 7 bases, leaving 9 bases of the junction unmatched. The CDR3 region is CASMDDTSGASYNEQFF. The CDR3 coding sequence is TGTGCCAGTATGGACGACACTAGCGGGGCCTCCTACAATGAGCAGTTCTTC.

This clonotype was detected ten times or more. The chain combines TRBV24-1 with TRBJ2-3; either TRBD1 or TRBD2 may supply D (6 bases each). In germline, CDR1 is KGHDR, CDR2 SFDVKD. The CDR3 consists of 15 residues. V gave up 3 bases and J gave up 2 bases, with 11 bases separating them. The CDR3 protein is CATSDPRDITDTQYF. In DNA, the CDR3 is TGTGCCACCAGTGATCCGCGGGACATCACAGATACGCAGTATTTT.

This clonotype occurred many times. The chain uses TRBV6-6 and TRBJ1-5; maybe TRBD1 (6 bases). There are 17 residues in the CDR3. The germline V and J ends were trimmed by 0 bases and 2 bases, with 14 bases remaining between them. Germline CDR1 and CDR2: MNHNY and SVGAGI (reference sequence). CDR3 protein: CASSYSNPPGGNQPQHF. CDR3 in DNA: TGTGCCAGCAGTTACTCGAACCCCCCAGGGGGCAATCAGCCCCAGCATTTT.

This clonotype was seen many times. This chain uses TRBV7-2 with TRBJ1-5; D not resolved. Between the trimmed V and J ends, which lost 6 bases and 6 bases, there was a span of 18 bases. The CDR3 is 15 residues long. Germline V lookup: CDR1 SGHTA, CDR2 FQGNSA. Written as DNA, the CDR3 is TGTGCCAGCAGTTCACCTGGTTTGGCGGGTCAGCCCCAGCATTTT. Protein product: CASSSPGLAGQPQHF.

Many counts were recorded for this clonotype. The chain carries TRBV7-4 and TRBJ1-4; TRBD1 matches at 7 bases. Germline assignment: CDR1 SGHVT and CDR2 SQSDAQ. V lost 1 base and J lost 3; bases outside the gene matches: 8. CDR3 length: 17 amino acids. CDR3 nucleotide sequence: TGTGCCAGCAGCTTAGTAACCCGACAGGGACCTAATGAAAAACTGTTTTTT. Encoded protein: CASSLVTRQGPNEKLFF.

This clonotype showed up many times. The chain employs TRBV20-1 and TRBJ2-1, with no clear D. Trimming cost V 3 bases and J 6 bases, with 9 bases left between them. Germline V gives CDR1 DFQATT, CDR2 SNEGSKA (reference sequence). The CDR3 consists of 12 residues. CDR3 sequence (DNA): TGCAGTGCTAGGATGGGTTTCAATGAGCAGTTCTTC. This gives the protein CSARMGFNEQFF.